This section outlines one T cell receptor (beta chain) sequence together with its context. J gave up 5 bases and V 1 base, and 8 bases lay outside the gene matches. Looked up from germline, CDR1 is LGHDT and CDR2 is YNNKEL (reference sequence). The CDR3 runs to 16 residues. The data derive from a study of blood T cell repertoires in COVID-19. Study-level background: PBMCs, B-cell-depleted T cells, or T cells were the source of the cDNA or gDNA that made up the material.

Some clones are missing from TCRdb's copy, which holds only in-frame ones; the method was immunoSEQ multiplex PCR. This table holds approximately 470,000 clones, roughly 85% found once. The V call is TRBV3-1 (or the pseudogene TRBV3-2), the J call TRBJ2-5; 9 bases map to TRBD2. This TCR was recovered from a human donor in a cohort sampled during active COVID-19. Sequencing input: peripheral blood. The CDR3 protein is CASSQGQAGGRETQYF. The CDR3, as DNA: TGTGCCAGCAGCCAAGGTCAAGCGGGAGGCCGGGAGACCCAGTACTTC.